Each of the 11 T cell receptor beta chains below was sequenced from the same sample in a study of T cell responses to AZD1222 COVID-19 vaccine. Sequencing used immunoSEQ multiplex PCR; TCRdb keeps in-frame clones, though not all of them. The sample yields around 160,000 clones, over 75% seen once. The specimen comprised peripheral blood, sampled on day 0 of AZD1222 vaccination. The receptors were gathered from an adult in good health.

The V gene is TRBV29-1, the J gene TRBJ1-6; D remains unclear. CDR1 SQVTM and CDR2 ANQGSEA come from the germline V gene. Trimming took 6 bases from V and 4 from J, leaving 13 bases between them. This CDR3 is 14 amino acids long. Here the CDR3 DNA reads TGCAGCGTATCGTCCGGGAATTATAATTCACCCCTCCACTTT. Translating it yields CSVSSGNYNSPLHF.

The rearrangement uses TRBV9 and TRBJ1-2; D is undetermined. Germline CDR1 and CDR2: SGDLS and YYNGEE. This CDR3 region has 15 residues. V was clipped by 2 bases and J by 5 bases, with 16 bases between them. The CDR3, as DNA: TGTGCCAGCAGCGTCGAAAACAGTATCACTTATGGCTACACCTTC. Protein sequence: CASSVENSITYGYTF.

The chain links TRBV6-2 or TRBV6-3 to TRBJ2-3, with 7 bases that match TRBD1. Germline assignment: CDR1 MNHEY and CDR2 SVGEGT. CDR3 length equals 15 residues. Germline trimming cut 1 base from V and 2 bases from J; bases unmatched to any gene: 3. CDR3 DNA: TGTGCCAGCAGTTACTACGGGACAGCCACAGATACGCAGTATTTT. Translated, it gives CASSYYGTATDTQYF.

This chain connects TRBV18 to TRBJ2-5, with 7 bases that match TRBD2. The CDR3 totals 15 residues. The germline V gene encodes CDR1 KGHSH and CDR2 LQKENI. Losses at the gene ends were 1 base for V and 2 bases for J; bases not matched to a gene: 4. CDR3 in amino acids: CASSPRGTIQETQYF. The DNA for the CDR3 is TGTGCCAGCTCACCACGCGGGACTATACAAGAGACCCAGTACTTC.

This chain links TRBV15 with TRBJ1-1; no definite D call. The CDR3 contains 14 residues. The germline CDR1 and CDR2 sequences are LNHNV and YYDKDF (reference sequence). Trimming removed 2 bases from V and 7 bases from J, with 14 bases in between. The CDR3, as DNA: TGTGCCACCAGCAGATCCCGAAACGGCCGTGAAGCTTTCTTT. Its protein is CATSRSRNGREAFF.

This chain links TRBV4-3 with TRBJ2-2, with D perhaps TRBD1 or TRBD2 (5 bases each). Germline loops: CDR1 LGHNA, CDR2 YSLEER. This CDR3 spans 16 amino acids. Trimming took off 6 bases at V and 4 bases at J, with 18 bases between the two ends. The CDR3 coding sequence is TGCGCCAGCAGACATTGGGGCCTAGGGAGCACCGGGGAGCTGTTTTTT. Its translation is CASRHWGLGSTGELFF.

This chain links TRBV19 with TRBJ2-2; weak D call: TRBD1 (5 bases). V was shortened by 11 bases and J by 7 bases, with 20 bases between the two germline ends. Germline CDR1 LNHDA, CDR2 SQIVND (reference sequence). This CDR3 is 14 amino acids long. The CDR3 DNA follows: TGTGCCTCAGAACGGTGGGGCCAGGTCGGGGAGCTGTTTTTT. The encoded protein is CASERWGQVGELFF.

This sequence joins TRBV11-3 and TRBJ2-2, with 7 bases lining up with TRBD2. The CDR3 length is 15 residues. CDR1 and CDR2 from the germline V gene are SGHNT and YENEEA. Trimming cost V 8 bases and J 4 bases; bases outside gene matches: 10. The CDR3 DNA follows: TGTGCCAGCCTTACGGGACTACCAAGCACCGGGGAGCTGTTTTTT. Translating gives CASLTGLPSTGELFF.

The CDR3 is CASSPRDGGLDGYTF. In DNA form, the CDR3 reads TGTGCCAGCAGCCCCCGGGATGGAGGGTTGGATGGCTACACCTTC. This sequence joins TRBV7-3 and TRBJ1-2, with D hard to call. Trimming removed 5 bases from V and 6 bases from J, with 19 bases in between. Germline CDR1 and CDR2: SGHTA and FQGTGA. This CDR3 is 15 amino acids long. The whole variable domain, remainder taken from reference TRBV7-3 and TRBJ1-2, is GAGVSQTPSNKVTEKGKYVELRCDPISGHTALYWYRQSLGQGPEFLIYFQGTGAADDSGLPNDRFFAVRPEGSVSTLKIQRTERGDSAVYLCASSPRDGGLDGYTFGSGTRLTVV.

The gene calls are TRBV27 and TRBJ2-7; D may be TRBD1 (6 bases). CDR1 and CDR2 (germline): MNHEY, SMNVEV (reference sequence). V lost 5 bases to trimming and J lost 2 bases, with 13 bases between them. The CDR3 runs to 14 residues. The CDR3 loop reads CASSPGGQTYEQYF. The CDR3 DNA reads TGTGCCAGCAGTCCCGGAGGACAGACCTACGAGCAGTACTTC.

The rearrangement joins TRBV5-1 to TRBJ2-3, with 15 positions matching TRBD2. The CDR3 is 18 amino acids. Trimming at V came to 3 bases and at J to 4 bases, leaving 9 bases not matched to a gene. Germline values: CDR1 SGHRS, CDR2 YFSETQ. CDR3 sequence (DNA): TGCGCCAGCAGCTCGGGACTAGCGGGGGGCAAAGCACCAGATACGCAGTATTTT. This gives the protein CASSSGLAGGKAPDTQYF.